This passage covers 21 T cell receptor beta chains from one sample sequenced in a study of cytomegalovirus exposure and HLA in healthy donors. A multiplex PCR was run with 60 Vbeta primers and 13 Jbeta primers. The assay was immunoSEQ multiplex PCR, and TCRdb's table has in-frame clones only and misses some. The top ten clones hold around 2.6% of a sample with roughly 180,000 clones, about 77% of them seen once. Sequenced sample: PBMCs. Receptors originate from a female donor in good health and CMV-seronegative.

The J gene is TRBJ1-1, the V gene TRBV7-9; 7 nucleotides match TRBD1. This CDR3 has 17 residues. Trimming cost V 2 bases and J 2 bases; bases outside gene matches: 11. CDR1 and CDR2 (germline): SEHNR, FQNEAQ (reference sequence). This CDR3 reads CASSLRKGGGVNTEAFF. The CDR3 coding sequence is TGTGCCAGCAGCTTACGGAAAGGGGGCGGTGTTAACACTGAAGCTTTCTTT.

V and J are TRBV5-6 and TRBJ2-1, with 8 bases identical to TRBD1. CDR1 SGHDT and CDR2 YYEEEE come from the germline V gene. V was clipped by 4 bases and J by 11 bases; unmatched bases: 8. This CDR3 region has 13 residues. DNA of the CDR3: TGTGCCAGCAGCCCAGCAGGGGGCGATCAGCAGTTCTTC. It specifies CASSPAGGDQQFF.

V and J are TRBV9 and TRBJ2-3; 8 nucleotides line up with TRBD2. With 0 bases clipped from V and 4 bases from J, the junction kept 10 bases outside the gene matches. CDR3 length: 17 amino acids. Germline CDR1 reads SGDLS; CDR2 reads YYNGEE. The DNA for the CDR3 is TGTGCCAGCAGCGTAGTTGGCTCAGCGGGAGTTGCAGATACGCAGTATTTT. Protein sequence: CASSVVGSAGVADTQYF.

This clone is a singleton in its sample. The chain joins TRBV5-1 to TRBJ2-3, with D maybe TRBD1 (6 bases). V was trimmed by 1 base and J by 0 bases, leaving 9 bases between them. The CDR3 extends over 15 amino acids. The germline V gene has CDR1 SGHRS and CDR2 YFSETQ. The CDR3 reads CASSLSQGSTDTQYF. The CDR3 DNA is TGCGCCAGCAGCTTGAGCCAGGGGAGCACAGATACGCAGTATTTT.

The gene calls are TRBV14 and TRBJ2-1; 7 bases map to TRBD2. This CDR3 region has 16 residues. CDR1 and CDR2 (germline): SGHDN, FVKESK. J lost 2 bases, V lost 1 base, and 5 bases had no gene match. The CDR3 region has the DNA TGTGCCAGCAGCCAAGTTTGGGGGGGACCCTACAATGAGCAGTTCTTC. Translation: CASSQVWGGPYNEQFF.

The V and J genes are TRBV12-5 and TRBJ2-3; 7 bases are a match to TRBD2. The V segment lost 6 bases and the J segment 7 bases; nucleotides outside the gene matches: 7. This CDR3 has 13 residues. Germline V gene lookup returns CDR1 LGHNT and CDR2 FRNRAP. The DNA for the CDR3 is TGTGCTAGTGGAGGGAGGGCCTCGAATACGCAGTATTTT. This translates into CASGGRASNTQYF.

The chain joins TRBV5-1 to TRBJ2-5; possible D gene TRBD2, 6 bases. With 4 bases removed from V and 9 bases from J, the gap between germline ends came to 16 bases. The CDR3 extends over 13 amino acids. Germline assignment: CDR1 SGHRS and CDR2 YFSETQ. The CDR3, as DNA: TGCGCCAGCAGCCCTGGGGGGTTGCTGGCCCAGTACTTC. It translates to CASSPGGLLAQYF.

The genes are TRBV28 and TRBJ2-4; possible D gene TRBD1, 6 bases. This CDR3 has 12 residues. Trimming left V 2 bases short and J 9 bases short, with 8 bases between. CDR1 and CDR2 from the germline V gene are MDHEN and SYDVKM. CDR3 protein: CASSLRGSIQYF. CDR3 DNA: TGTGCCAGCAGTTTAAGGGGGAGCATTCAGTACTTC.

The rearrangement joins TRBV2 to TRBJ2-1; 11 bases are a match to TRBD2. This CDR3 is built from 14 residues. The V gene end was trimmed by 1 base and the J gene end by 8 bases; junction bases not matched to a gene: 1. From germline, CDR1 is SNHLY and CDR2 FYNNEI. The CDR3 is CASSEELAGDEQFF. CDR3 sequence (DNA): TGTGCCAGCAGTGAAGAACTAGCGGGAGATGAGCAGTTCTTC.

This chain joins TRBV6-5 and TRBJ1-2; TRBD1 matches 7 bases. The CDR3 extends over 14 amino acids. CDR1 is MNHEY, CDR2 SVGAGI, per germline. Trimming took 2 bases from V and 4 from J; bases not matched to a gene: 4. The CDR3 nucleotides are TGTGCCAGCAGTTACGGAGACAGGGCCTATGGCTACACCTTC. This translates into CASSYGDRAYGYTF.

This chain links TRBV9 with TRBJ1-2, with unresolved D. Germline V gene sequence: CDR1 SGDLS, CDR2 YYNGEE. V shed 0 bases and J shed 3 bases, with 12 bases lying between them. The CDR3 totals 15 residues. In DNA, the CDR3 is TGTGCCAGCAGCGTAGCGGTCGGAGGGTACTATGGCTACACCTTC. Its protein product is CASSVAVGGYYGYTF.

The rearrangement joins TRBV2 to TRBJ1-1; 10 bases map to TRBD1. Germline values: CDR1 SNHLY, CDR2 FYNNEI. This CDR3 region has 15 residues. Germline trimming cut 6 bases from V and 5 bases from J; bases unmatched to any gene: 9. The CDR3 loop reads CASRVDRGRRTEAFF. In nucleotides, the CDR3 is TGTGCCAGCAGGGTGGACAGGGGGAGACGGACTGAAGCTTTCTTT.

The chain combines TRBV19 with TRBJ2-7; a possible D gene is TRBD1 (5 bases). Germline CDR1 is LNHDA and CDR2 is SQIVND (reference sequence). Trimming stripped 4 bases from V and 1 base from J, with 11 bases between. The CDR3 extends over 14 amino acids. The CDR3 DNA is TGTGCCAGTAGTACAACAGGTCATTCCTACGAGCAGTACTTC. It codes for CASSTTGHSYEQYF.

The chain has TRBV6-5 and TRBJ1-2; weak D call: TRBD1 (6 bases). V lost 0 bases and J 5 bases, leaving 13 bases between the germline ends. Germline loops: CDR1 MNHEY, CDR2 SVGAGI. This CDR3 has 15 residues. The CDR3 loop reads CASSYSPRGGYGYTF. For the CDR3, the DNA is TGTGCCAGCAGTTACTCGCCAAGGGGGGGGTATGGCTACACCTTC.

This chain joins TRBV7-2 and TRBJ2-7; the D is unclear. Germline CDR1 and CDR2: SGHTA and FQGNSA. V lost 0 bases, J lost 0 bases, and 12 bases lay in between. CDR3 size: 16 residues. Here the CDR3 reads CASSLARIGSSYEQYF. DNA of the CDR3: TGTGCCAGCAGCTTAGCGCGGATAGGAAGCTCCTACGAGCAGTACTTC.

This clone was detected only a few times. The rearrangement uses TRBV28 and TRBJ1-1, with 9 bases lining up with TRBD1. The V gene's germline CDR1 is MDHEN and CDR2 SYDVKM. This CDR3 comprises 14 residues. The junction had 5 bases not matched to a gene; V was cut back by 5 bases and J by 4 bases. CDR3 protein: CASSITGGRTEAFF. Written as DNA, the CDR3 is TGTGCCAGCAGTATTACAGGGGGCCGCACTGAAGCTTTCTTT.

This chain connects TRBV6-5 to TRBJ1-4, with 8 bases aligning to TRBD1. From germline, CDR1 is MNHEY and CDR2 SVGAGI. The length of the CDR3 is 14 residues. V trimming: 4 bases; J trimming: 8 bases; junction bases outside the gene matches: 6. The CDR3 is CASSFDRGGEKLFF. The CDR3 DNA is TGTGCCAGCAGTTTCGACAGGGGTGGAGAAAAACTGTTTTTT.

The genes are TRBV10-3 and TRBJ2-2; possible D gene TRBD1, 6 bases. Trimming took off 8 bases at V and 7 bases at J, with 8 bases between the two ends. This CDR3 has 11 residues. Germline V gene lookup returns CDR1 ENHRY and CDR2 SYGVKD. The CDR3 nucleotides are TGTGCCATCGGGGGCGGCGGGGAGCTGTTTTTT. Translating it yields CAIGGGGELFF.

The V call is TRBV7-9, the J call TRBJ1-3; TRBD1 agrees at 7 bases. Per the germline V gene, CDR1 is SEHNR and CDR2 is FQNEAQ (reference sequence). There are 15 residues in the CDR3. After removal of 5 bases from V and 2 bases from J, the junction contained 6 bases not matched to a gene. Written as DNA, the CDR3 is TGTGCCAGCAGCGCAAGAGGGACAGCTGGAAACACCATATATTTT. Translation gives CASSARGTAGNTIYF.

V is TRBV6-6 and J is TRBJ2-1; 8 nucleotides align to TRBD2. The junction had 10 bases not matched to a gene; V was cut back by 2 bases and J by 7 bases. This CDR3 has 16 residues. The germline CDR1 and CDR2 sequences are MNHNY and SVGAGI (reference sequence). The CDR3 DNA follows: TGTGCCAGCAGTTACGCACCAGCGGGGGTGCCGAATGAGCAGTTCTTC. Translation gives CASSYAPAGVPNEQFF.

This chain connects TRBV6-1 to TRBJ2-5; no clear D gene. The CDR3 extends over 15 amino acids. V gave up 3 bases and J gave up 4 bases, with 15 bases separating them. Germline V gene sequence: CDR1 MNHNS, CDR2 SASEGT. The chain's CDR3 is CASSDFGTRRETQYF. CDR3 in DNA: TGTGCCAGCAGTGATTTTGGAACGCGGCGAGAGACCCAGTACTTC.